This passage covers 26 T cell receptor beta chains from one sample sequenced in a study of T cell responses to AZD1222 COVID-19 vaccine. Here immunoSEQ multiplex PCR was the method, and the copy in TCRdb shows in-frame clones only, minus some. The sample includes roughly 180,000 clones, approximately 91% of them seen just once. Source: peripheral blood, taken on day 0 of AZD1222 vaccination. The receptors derive from an adult in good health.

V gene TRBV19 combines with J gene TRBJ2-7; 11 positions match TRBD2. The CDR3 extends over 15 amino acids. V lost 6 bases, J lost 6 bases, and 10 bases stayed unmatched. Germline values: CDR1 LNHDA, CDR2 SQIVND (reference sequence). The CDR3 loop is CASSRIAGGSGEQYF. CDR3 bases: TGTGCCAGTAGCCGTATAGCGGGAGGGTCCGGCGAGCAGTACTTC.

In this sample, this clone turned up once. V and J are TRBV19 and TRBJ1-5; D ambiguous. The CDR3 is 20 residues long. Germline CDR1 reads LNHDA; CDR2 reads SQIVND (reference sequence). V was cut by 6 bases and J by 2 bases, with 29 bases left in between. The CDR3 coding sequence is TGTGCCAGTAGGGGGAGGCGGGCGCAGTTAAGGGTTGCCGGCAATCAGCCCCAGCATTTT. It codes for CASRGRRAQLRVAGNQPQHF.

The chain is built from TRBV12-3 or TRBV12-4 and TRBJ2-3; possibly TRBD1 for D (6 bases). Trimming pared 8 bases from V and 1 base from J, leaving 7 bases between. The CDR3 has 12 amino acids. The CDR3 DNA reads TGTGCCAGCGCAGGGGGCACAGATACGCAGTATTTT. Residues: CASAGGTDTQYF.

This chain connects TRBV9 to TRBJ2-2; D gene ambiguous. The V end lost 3 bases, the J end lost 2 bases, and 8 bases lay between the germline ends. Germline loops: CDR1 SGDLS, CDR2 YYNGEE. This CDR3 region has 14 residues. The CDR3 loop reads CASSALGNTGELFF. CDR3 in DNA: TGTGCCAGCAGCGCCCTCGGAAACACCGGGGAGCTGTTTTTT.

The rearrangement links TRBV3-1 (or the pseudogene TRBV3-2) to TRBJ2-6; perhaps TRBD1 as D (5 bases). V dropped 4 bases and J dropped 2 bases, with 15 bases sitting between them. Germline V lookup: CDR1 LGHDT, CDR2 YNNKEL (reference sequence). The CDR3 sequence is 17 residues long. This chain's CDR3 is CASSPSRQRPGANVLTF. The DNA of the CDR3 is TGTGCCAGCAGCCCGAGCAGACAGAGGCCTGGGGCCAACGTCCTGACTTTC.

This rearrangement joins TRBV19 to TRBJ2-7; no reliable D call. The CDR3 extends over 14 amino acids. Germline CDR1 is LNHDA and CDR2 is SQIVND (reference sequence). Trimming left V 4 bases short and J 4 bases short, with 14 bases between. This CDR3 reads CASSTYSDQYEQYF. CDR3 nucleotide sequence: TGTGCCAGTAGTACTTACTCCGACCAGTACGAGCAGTACTTC. Supplemented by reference TRBV19 and TRBJ2-7, the full variable domain reads DGGITQSPKYLFRKEGQNVTLSCEQNLNHDAMYWYRQDPGQGLRLIYYSQIVNDFQKGDIAEGYSVSREKKESFPLTVTSAQKNPTAFYLCASSTYSDQYEQYFGPGTRLTVT.

The J gene is TRBJ1-1, the V gene TRBV2; D unclear. The CDR3 loop spans 12 amino acids. Per the germline V gene, CDR1 is SNHLY and CDR2 is FYNNEI. V lost 8 bases and J lost 8, with 15 bases in between. CDR3 region: CASYEALAEAFF. The DNA for the CDR3 is TGTGCCAGCTATGAGGCGTTAGCGGAAGCTTTCTTT.

The chain couples TRBV29-1 to TRBJ1-1; D might be TRBD1 (5 bases). Germline-derived CDR1 and CDR2 are SQVTM and ANQGSEA. V shed 4 bases and J shed 4 bases, with 10 bases lying between them. This CDR3 spans 12 amino acids. The CDR3, as DNA: TGCAGCGTTGTGAGGGGTACCACTGAAGCTTTCTTT. It codes for CSVVRGTTEAFF.

The chain couples TRBV7-2 to TRBJ2-7, with a possible D match to TRBD1 (6 bases). The V end was cut by 1 base, the J end by 4 bases, with 11 bases between. Germline CDR1 SGHTA, CDR2 FQGNSA. The CDR3 totals 14 residues. For the CDR3, the DNA is TGTGCCAGCAGCTTAGTGCAAGGGGGATACGAGCAGTACTTC. Its translation is CASSLVQGGYEQYF.

The chain has TRBV19 and TRBJ1-5; 7 nucleotides line up with TRBD1. Germline V CDR1 and CDR2: LNHDA, SQIVND (reference sequence). The CDR3 totals 15 residues. V lost 4 bases, J lost 1 base, and 4 bases stayed unmatched. The CDR3 loop reads CASSRDRVSNQPQHF. In nucleotides, the CDR3 is TGTGCCAGTAGTAGAGACAGGGTGAGCAATCAGCCCCAGCATTTT.

This clone appeared once. The chain combines TRBV9 with TRBJ1-1, with 10 bases fitting TRBD1. This CDR3 region has 16 residues. CDR1 is SGDLS and CDR2 is YYNGEE in the germline V gene. J gave up 5 bases and V 0 bases, and 7 bases lay outside the gene matches. CDR3 protein: CASSVVRTGGSTEAFF. CDR3 nucleotide sequence: TGTGCCAGCAGCGTAGTCCGGACAGGGGGAAGTACTGAAGCTTTCTTT.

This chain joins TRBV14 and TRBJ1-1, with D possibly matching TRBD1 (6 bases). With 1 base removed from V and 5 bases from J, the gap between germline ends came to 11 bases. This CDR3 is 14 amino acids long. The germline V gene encodes CDR1 SGHDN and CDR2 FVKESK. CDR3 coding DNA: TGTGCCAGCAGCCAAGTCGAAGGGGGAACTGAAGCTTTCTTT. It yields the protein CASSQVEGGTEAFF.

The V call is TRBV3-1 (or the pseudogene TRBV3-2), the J call TRBJ2-7; D call uncertain. The V and J ends lost 0 bases and 0 bases respectively, with 9 bases between them. Germline loops: CDR1 LGHDT, CDR2 YNNKEL (reference sequence). The CDR3 sequence is 15 residues long. The CDR3 loop is CASSQDPRLSYEQYF. CDR3 nucleotides: TGTGCCAGCAGCCAAGATCCTCGACTCTCCTACGAGCAGTACTTC.

The chain has TRBV6-1 and TRBJ1-4, with 10 nucleotides matching TRBD1. Trimming at V came to 3 bases and at J to 8 bases, leaving 3 bases not matched to a gene. This CDR3 has 14 residues. Germline CDR1 MNHNS, CDR2 SASEGT. CDR3 nucleotides: TGTGCCAGCAGTGATGGACAGGGGGTGGAAAAACTGTTTTTT. Its protein is CASSDGQGVEKLFF.

The chain couples TRBV19 to TRBJ1-1; 9 bases match TRBD1. The CDR3 is 14 amino acids. Germline values: CDR1 LNHDA, CDR2 SQIVND (reference sequence). Losses at the gene ends were 3 bases for V and 5 bases for J; bases not matched to a gene: 4. The CDR3 protein is CASSMTGGSTEAFF. CDR3 nucleotides: TGTGCCAGTAGTATGACAGGGGGTAGTACTGAAGCTTTCTTT.

In this sample, this clone turned up once. V is TRBV5-1 and J is TRBJ2-5; possible D gene TRBD1, 6 bases. The length of the CDR3 is 17 residues. The V end was cut by 2 bases, the J end by 1 base, with 18 bases between. From germline, CDR1 is SGHRS and CDR2 YFSETQ. The DNA for the CDR3 is TGCGCCAGCAGCTTTACAAAAAGGGACACCCGCCAAGAGACCCAGTACTTC. This translates into CASSFTKRDTRQETQYF.

In its sample, this clone was seen a few times. The rearrangement joins TRBV5-5 to TRBJ1-2; no firm D call. V lost 2 bases and J 0 bases, leaving 11 bases between the germline ends. Germline CDR1 and CDR2: SGHKS and YYEKEE (reference sequence). The CDR3 extends over 15 amino acids. The CDR3 region has the DNA TGTGCCAGCAGCTTAGACGGCTCGACTAACTATGGCTACACCTTC. The encoded protein is CASSLDGSTNYGYTF.

This chain joins TRBV5-6 and TRBJ1-2; D is perhaps TRBD1 (5 bases). Germline V CDR1 and CDR2: SGHDT, YYEEEE. The CDR3 length is 14 residues. V was pared by 1 base and J by 5 bases, with 12 bases between. This CDR3 is CASSLLDRPYGYTF. DNA for the CDR3: TGTGCCAGCAGCTTGCTTGACAGACCTTATGGCTACACCTTC. Based on the CDR3 plus reference TRBV5-6 and TRBJ1-2, the full variable domain is DAGVTQSPTHLIKTRGQQVTLRCSPKSGHDTVSWYQQALGQGPQFIFQYYEEEERQRGNFPDRFSGHQFPNYSSELNVNALLLGDSALYLCASSLLDRPYGYTFGSGTRLTVV.

The V call is TRBV9, the J call TRBJ2-7; possibly TRBD1 or TRBD2 for D (5 bases each). V gave up 0 bases and J gave up 3 bases, with 10 bases separating them. This CDR3 is 14 amino acids long. CDR1 is SGDLS and CDR2 is YYNGEE in the germline V gene. Here the CDR3 reads CASSVGGSDYEQYF. The CDR3 DNA reads as TGTGCCAGCAGCGTAGGGGGGTCGGACTACGAGCAGTACTTC.

The chain joins TRBV7-2 to TRBJ2-5, with a possible D match to TRBD2 (6 bases). The CDR3 runs to 16 residues. The germline V gene encodes CDR1 SGHTA and CDR2 FQGNSA. Trimming left V 4 bases short and J 2 bases short, with 17 bases between. The CDR3 sequence is CASSSPRRAGQETQYF. The CDR3 coding sequence is TGTGCCAGCAGCTCGCCTAGGAGGGCAGGACAAGAGACCCAGTACTTC.

In this sample, this clone turned up a few times. This sequence joins TRBV7-2 and TRBJ2-1; TRBD1 agrees at 9 bases. The ends lost 2 bases at V and 7 bases at J; junction bases unmatched: 9. The length of the CDR3 is 16 residues. The germline CDR1 and CDR2 sequences are SGHTA and FQGNSA. DNA for the CDR3: TGTGCCAGCAGCTTAAGGGGACAGGGAAGGTCGAATGAGCAGTTCTTC. Translated: CASSLRGQGRSNEQFF. The full variable domain, its missing parts supplied by reference TRBV7-2 and TRBJ2-1, is GAGVSQSPSNKVTEKGKDVELRCDPISGHTALYWYRQSLGQGLEFLIYFQGNSAPDKSGLPSDRFSAERTGGSVSTLTIQRTQQEDSAVYLCASSLRGQGRSNEQFFGPGTRLTVL.

The rearrangement links TRBV25-1 to TRBJ1-1; no definite D call. Germline CDR1 MGHDK, CDR2 SYGVNS. Trimming stripped 1 base from V and 10 bases from J, with 22 bases between. The CDR3 runs 16 residues. The CDR3 spells CASSESPRGGGYGAFF. In DNA form, the CDR3 reads TGTGCCAGCAGTGAATCCCCCCGGGGTGGAGGGTACGGAGCTTTCTTT.

The chain combines TRBV2 with TRBJ1-2; possible D gene TRBD1, 5 bases. This CDR3 spans 11 amino acids. Germline CDR1 is SNHLY and CDR2 is FYNNEI. V lost 7 bases to trimming and J lost 4 bases, with 7 bases between them. CDR3: CASTGVYGYTF. CDR3 sequence (DNA): TGTGCCAGCACGGGGGTCTATGGCTACACCTTC.

The chain has TRBV19 and TRBJ1-5, with D tentatively TRBD1 (5 bases). V shed 6 bases and J shed 5 bases, with 14 bases lying between them. The CDR3 totals 14 residues. Germline assignment: CDR1 LNHDA and CDR2 SQIVND (reference sequence). The CDR3, as DNA: TGTGCCAGTAGCATCAGGGTCGGTGATCAGCCCCAGCATTTT. It translates to CASSIRVGDQPQHF.

This clone has more than one count but fewer than ten. The chain has TRBV7-8 and TRBJ2-7; D is perhaps TRBD1 (6 bases). The CDR3 contains 12 residues. V shed 5 bases and J shed 6 bases, with 11 bases lying between them. Germline values: CDR1 SGHVS, CDR2 FQNEAQ. CDR3 region: CASSPLGAEQYF. Written as DNA, the CDR3 is TGTGCCAGCAGCCCCCTGGGGGCCGAGCAGTACTTC.

The CDR3 region is CASSQEGQGSEQYF. The CDR3 bases are TGCGCCAGCAGCCAAGAAGGGCAGGGTAGCGAGCAGTACTTC. The chain recombines TRBV4-1 with TRBJ2-7; D may be TRBD1 (5 bases). V was trimmed by 0 bases and J by 6 bases, leaving 12 bases between them. The CDR3 consists of 14 residues. From germline, CDR1 is MGHRA and CDR2 YSYEKL.